This T cell receptor beta chain was found in a study of T cell responses to AZD1222 COVID-19 vaccine. Profiled with immunoSEQ multiplex PCR; TCRdb holds only in-frame clones, not every one. The sample carries 95,000 to 150,000 clones, roughly 90% recorded once. Germline assignment: CDR1 SGHRS and CDR2 YFSETQ. The CDR3 totals 13 residues. V trimming: 5 bases; J trimming: 5 bases; junction bases outside the gene matches: 6. Sequencing used peripheral blood, obtained on day 0 of AZD1222 vaccination. V gene TRBV5-1 combines with J gene TRBJ1-1; 7 bases agree with TRBD1. The receptor was derived from an adult in good health. CDR3 sequence: CASRKTGETEAFF. The CDR3 region has the DNA TGCGCCAGCAGGAAAACAGGGGAAACTGAAGCTTTCTTT.